A single sample is the source of the 32 T cell receptor beta chains below, sequenced in a study of human T cells and chemical hapten exposure. This sample's time point: pre-sensitization, week 0. Treatment noted: therapeutic diphenylcyclopropenone sensitization with weekly scalp DPC. TCRdb fed the RACE reads into MiXCR, producing one record per CDR3 protein. Here the sample spans 300,000 to 400,000 distinct CDR3 sequences, 4.5% to 6% being singletons. This sample comprised whole blood, obtained in connection with sensitization to the hapten diphenylcyclopropenone (DPC). These receptors originate from a woman aged 45-59 years with alopecia areata. Some clones in this sample may be carry-over from other donors' samples.

This clonotype was detected ten times or more. The chain uses TRBV5-6 and TRBJ2-3, with D possibly called TRBD1 or TRBD2 (7 bases each). From germline, CDR1 is SGHDT and CDR2 YYEEEE. The CDR3 runs to 15 residues. V lost 5 bases and J 0 bases, leaving 13 bases between the germline ends. Here the CDR3 reads CASRLQGGSTDTQYF. The CDR3 DNA reads as TGTGCCAGCAGACTCCAGGGGGGGAGCACAGATACGCAGTATTTT.

This clonotype turned up a few times. The chain couples TRBV27 to TRBJ2-2; 12 nucleotides match TRBD2. V was clipped by 2 bases and J by 7 bases; unmatched bases: 8. The germline CDR1 and CDR2 sequences are MNHEY and SMNVEV (reference sequence). The CDR3 is made up of 17 amino acids. Here the CDR3 DNA reads TGTGCCAGCAGTTTAAGATCTAGCGGGAGGGCCAACGGGGAGCTGTTTTTT. This codes for CASSLRSSGRANGELFF.

The chain has TRBV7-6 and TRBJ1-3; 7 nucleotides align to TRBD1. The CDR3 totals 16 residues. CDR1 SGHVS and CDR2 FNYEAQ come from the germline V gene. V was clipped by 4 bases and J by 6 bases; unmatched bases: 12. CDR3 sequence (DNA): TGTGCCAGCAGCTCCTCAAGAGGGACAGACGAAAACACCATATATTTT. As protein: CASSSSRGTDENTIYF. Based on the CDR3 plus reference TRBV7-6 and TRBJ1-3, the full variable domain is GAGVSQSPRYKVTKRGQDVALRCDPISGHVSLYWYRQALGQGPEFLTYFNYEAQQDKSGLPNDRFSAERPEGSISTLTIQRTEQRDSAMYRCASSSSRGTDENTIYFGEGSWLTVV.

This clonotype was detected many times. V gene TRBV7-2 combines with J gene TRBJ2-3; D ambiguous. V lost 2 bases and J lost 2, with 14 bases in between. The germline CDR1 and CDR2 sequences are SGHTA and FQGNSA. This CDR3 spans 16 amino acids. CDR3 coding DNA: TGTGCCAGCAGCTTACGGCCTTCTTCGGCCACAGATACGCAGTATTTT. This encodes CASSLRPSSATDTQYF.

The chain carries TRBV28 and TRBJ2-3, with unresolved D. This CDR3 region has 16 residues. The V and J ends lost 4 bases and 3 bases respectively, with 17 bases between them. Germline V CDR1 and CDR2: MDHEN, SYDVKM. This CDR3 reads CASSSQTSQTTDTQYF. The CDR3 DNA is TGTGCCAGCAGTTCCCAGACCAGCCAGACTACAGATACGCAGTATTTT.

This clonotype was seen a few times. V gene TRBV13 combines with J gene TRBJ2-7, with D perhaps matching TRBD2 (7 bases). Germline lookup yields CDR1 PRHDT and CDR2 FYEKMQ (reference sequence). The CDR3 spans 15 residues. Trimming stripped 11 bases from V and 3 bases from J, with 23 bases between. Here the CDR3 reads CASRLAGGRSYEQYF. Written as DNA, the CDR3 is TGTGCCTCCCGCTTAGCCGGGGGGCGAAGCTACGAGCAGTACTTC.

This clonotype was recorded at least ten times. The chain couples TRBV6-5 to TRBJ2-7; D possibly corresponds to TRBD2 (6 bases). This CDR3 region has 16 residues. The germline V gene has CDR1 MNHEY and CDR2 SVGAGI. Trimming pared 6 bases from V and 6 bases from J, leaving 24 bases between. CDR3 coding DNA: TGTGCCAGCAGGACACCCCGAACTAGCTGGGGGGTCGAGCAGTACTTC. This translates into CASRTPRTSWGVEQYF.

This clonotype came up many times. The chain joins TRBV6-6 to TRBJ1-2; D may be TRBD1 (5 bases). The germline V gene has CDR1 MNHNY and CDR2 SVGAGI (reference sequence). The CDR3 spans 15 residues. Deletions cut 0 bases from V and 4 bases from J, with 12 bases between. Here the CDR3 reads CASSYSLTGGYGYTF. In DNA, the CDR3 is TGTGCCAGCAGTTACTCGCTAACAGGCGGCTATGGCTACACCTTC.

This chain connects TRBV9 to TRBJ2-3; D possibly corresponds to TRBD1 (6 bases). V was clipped by 4 bases and J by 1 base, with 13 bases between them. Germline CDR1 is SGDLS and CDR2 is YYNGEE. The CDR3 is 15 amino acids. The CDR3 DNA reads TGTGCCAGCAGCCTACAGGGAACCGGCACAGATACGCAGTATTTT. Protein product: CASSLQGTGTDTQYF.

In this sample, this clonotype turned up once. One end of the junction varies from germline; a read error may be responsible. The rearrangement joins TRBV6-1 to TRBJ1-6; D gene unclear. Germline-derived CDR1 and CDR2 are MNHNS and SASEGT. This CDR3 spans 14 amino acids. CDR3 coding DNA: TGTCCCAGCAGTCCCACCCGTACGGATTCACCCCTCCACTTT. It yields the protein CPSSPTRTDSPLHF.

This clonotype turned up a few times. The chain combines TRBV9 with TRBJ2-5; D is tentatively TRBD1 or TRBD2 (6 bases each). CDR3 size: 17 residues. Germline loops: CDR1 SGDLS, CDR2 YYNGEE. The V end was cut by 0 bases, the J end by 5 bases, with 20 bases between. CDR3: CASSVDPRTTGSETQYF. CDR3 DNA sequence: TGTGCCAGCAGCGTAGACCCACGGACTACAGGGAGCGAGACCCAGTACTTC.

This clonotype was observed at least ten times. The V gene is TRBV5-6, the J gene TRBJ2-7; D gene unclear. The CDR3 is made up of 12 amino acids. Germline CDR1 reads SGHDT; CDR2 reads YYEEEE. Trimming pared 2 bases from V and 5 bases from J, leaving 8 bases between. This chain's CDR3 is CASSFPGNEQYF. Written as DNA, the CDR3 is TGTGCCAGCAGCTTTCCCGGCAACGAGCAGTACTTC.

In its sample, this clonotype was seen a few times. V is TRBV28 and J is TRBJ2-1, with 7 positions matching TRBD1. Germline trimming cut 1 base from V and 7 bases from J; bases unmatched to any gene: 4. Germline CDR1 MDHEN, CDR2 SYDVKM. The CDR3 is 14 amino acids. CDR3 coding DNA: TGTGCCAGCAGTTTATATGTACAGGGGAATGAGCAGTTCTTC. Translated, it gives CASSLYVQGNEQFF.

This clonotype was picked up many times. This chain joins TRBV20-1 and TRBJ2-3; weak D call: TRBD2 (6 bases). The CDR3 totals 16 residues. The V gene's germline CDR1 is DFQATT and CDR2 SNEGSKA (reference sequence). V was clipped by 5 bases and J by 1 base, with 19 bases between them. CDR3 in DNA: TGCAGTGCTGAACTGGACTACCCACCGGGCACAGATACGCAGTATTTT. This translates into CSAELDYPPGTDTQYF.

The sample holds a few counts of this clonotype. This chain joins TRBV25-1 and TRBJ1-4, with D unclear. Germline CDR1 reads MGHDK; CDR2 reads SYGVNS. The V end was cut by 3 bases, the J end by 8 bases, with 13 bases between. This CDR3 has 14 residues. The CDR3 DNA reads as TGTGCCAGCAGTGAGTTAGGCCAGCCGGAAAAACTGTTTTTT. This sequence encodes CASSELGQPEKLFF.

Ten or more counts support this clonotype. The V and J genes are TRBV7-2 and TRBJ2-3; D is unresolved. Germline V lookup: CDR1 SGHTA, CDR2 FQGNSA. Trimming stripped 2 bases from V and 4 bases from J, with 13 bases between. The CDR3 is made up of 15 amino acids. The DNA of the CDR3 is TGTGCCAGCAGCTTACCCCCAGGCGCGGCAGATACGCAGTATTTT. This sequence encodes CASSLPPGAADTQYF.

The chain recombines TRBV7-9 with TRBJ2-3; TRBD2 matches 12 bases. Germline-derived CDR1 and CDR2 are SEHNR and FQNEAQ (reference sequence). V shed 5 bases, J shed 0 bases, and the junction held 6 bases outside the gene matches. The CDR3 sequence is 17 residues long. The CDR3 protein is CASSRLAGETSTDTQYF. As DNA, the CDR3 is TGTGCCAGCAGCAGACTAGCGGGAGAGACTAGCACAGATACGCAGTATTTT.

This clonotype was counted at least ten times. The rearrangement uses TRBV7-8 and TRBJ2-3; TRBD2 agrees at 10 bases. Per the germline V gene, CDR1 is SGHVS and CDR2 is FQNEAQ. The CDR3 extends over 16 amino acids. Trimming cost V 2 bases and J 6 bases; bases outside gene matches: 8. CDR3 nucleotides: TGTGCCAGCAGCTTACAAAGCGGGGGGGGTCCCGATACGCAGTATTTT. As protein: CASSLQSGGGPDTQYF.

This chain uses TRBV7-3 with TRBJ1-1; the D is unclear. Germline V CDR1 and CDR2: SGHTA, FQGTGA. V lost 2 bases, J lost 1 base, and 11 bases lay in between. The CDR3 covers 15 residues. The CDR3 reads CASSLPLNSNTEAFF. CDR3 sequence (DNA): TGTGCCAGCAGCTTACCTCTCAATTCGAACACTGAAGCTTTCTTT.

This clonotype was recorded many times. The CDR3 reads CSARWGTRGTDTQYF. As DNA, the CDR3 is TGCAGTGCTAGATGGGGGACTAGAGGCACAGATACGCAGTATTTT. This rearrangement joins TRBV20-1 to TRBJ2-3, with 8 bases aligning to TRBD2. Germline V gene data show CDR1 as DFQATT and CDR2 as SNEGSKA (reference sequence). The CDR3 spans 15 residues. After removal of 2 bases from V and 1 base from J, the junction contained 5 bases not matched to a gene.

This rearrangement joins TRBV20-1 to TRBJ1-1; unclear D gene. CDR1 is DFQATT, CDR2 SNEGSKA, per germline (reference sequence). CDR3 size: 14 residues. The ends were cut back, 0 bases at V and 5 bases at J, with 13 bases in the middle. The CDR3: CSARDSGSGTEAFF. The CDR3 DNA reads TGCAGTGCTAGAGATAGTGGATCGGGGACTGAAGCTTTCTTT.

V gene TRBV7-9 combines with J gene TRBJ1-4, with 9 bases that match TRBD1. V lost 4 bases to trimming and J lost 13 bases; unmatched junction nucleotides: 10. The CDR3 is 14 amino acids. Germline CDR1 and CDR2: SEHNR and FQNEAQ (reference sequence). CDR3 DNA: TGTGCCAGCAGCTCAGGGGACAGGGTCGTTAGACTGTTTTTT. Its translation is CASSSGDRVVRLFF.

This clonotype was observed a handful of times. This chain links TRBV18 with TRBJ2-1; 13 bases fit TRBD2. This CDR3 region has 16 residues. The V gene end was trimmed by 2 bases and the J gene end by 7 bases; junction bases not matched to a gene: 5. Germline V gives CDR1 KGHSH, CDR2 LQKENI. CDR3 nucleotides: TGTGCCAGCTCACCAGGAAGGACTAGCGGGAGTAATGAGCAGTTCTTC. Translated, it gives CASSPGRTSGSNEQFF.

This clonotype appeared many times. The genes are TRBV20-1 and TRBJ2-7; D is tentatively TRBD1 or TRBD2 (7 bases each). CDR3 length equals 14 residues. Germline loops: CDR1 DFQATT, CDR2 SNEGSKA (reference sequence). V lost 3 bases, J lost 2 bases, and 14 bases lay in between. The CDR3 loop is CSASKGRGPYEQYF. DNA for the CDR3: TGCAGTGCTAGTAAGGGGAGGGGGCCCTACGAGCAGTACTTC.

The chain joins TRBV20-1 to TRBJ2-3; 11 bases fit TRBD2. Germline V lookup: CDR1 DFQATT, CDR2 SNEGSKA (reference sequence). V dropped 5 bases and J dropped 0; count of bases not matched to a gene: 10. The CDR3 length is 17 residues. CDR3 DNA: TGCAGTGCTCCTCCTAGCGGGGGGTCGAAAAGCACAGATACGCAGTATTTT. As protein: CSAPPSGGSKSTDTQYF.

This clonotype was seen many times. This chain connects TRBV20-1 to TRBJ2-7, with D possibly TRBD2 on 5 matching bases. CDR1 and CDR2 (germline): DFQATT, SNEGSKA (reference sequence). The CDR3 runs 14 residues. Trimming removed 3 bases from V and 2 bases from J, with 14 bases in between. CDR3 in DNA: TGCAGTGCTAGCCCGGTAGAGGGCCCCTACGAGCAGTACTTC. Its translation is CSASPVEGPYEQYF.

This clonotype was recorded at least ten times. The rearrangement uses TRBV11-3 and TRBJ1-6, with a weak D call TRBD1 (6 bases). This CDR3 comprises 15 residues. Per the germline V gene, CDR1 is SGHNT and CDR2 is YENEEA. The V and J ends lost 4 bases and 8 bases respectively, with 15 bases between them. CDR3 loop: CASSSHRVRDSPLHF. The CDR3 region has the DNA TGTGCCAGCAGCTCTCACAGGGTTCGTGATTCACCCCTCCACTTT.

This clonotype was seen many times. The chain carries TRBV29-1 and TRBJ2-6; D possibly corresponds to TRBD2 (5 bases). Trimming removed 0 bases from V and 12 bases from J, with 15 bases in between. The germline V gene encodes CDR1 SQVTM and CDR2 ANQGSEA. This CDR3 has 14 residues. The CDR3 bases are TGCAGCGTTGAAGAGTTAACGGAGGAACGCGTCCTGACTTTC. It translates to CSVEELTEERVLTF.

This clonotype came up many times. The chain links TRBV7-2 to TRBJ1-3; possibly TRBD1 for D (6 bases). Deletions cut 6 bases from V and 0 bases from J, with 9 bases between. CDR3 length equals 14 residues. CDR1 and CDR2 from the germline V gene are SGHTA and FQGNSA. The CDR3 reads CASRQGNSGNTIYF. The CDR3 nucleotides read TGTGCCAGCAGGCAGGGGAACTCTGGAAACACCATATATTTT.

V is TRBV27 and J is TRBJ2-7, with 7 bases matching TRBD1. Germline V gives CDR1 MNHEY, CDR2 SMNVEV (reference sequence). Germline trimming cut 3 bases from V and 0 bases from J; bases unmatched to any gene: 2. This CDR3 is 14 amino acids long. In nucleotides, the CDR3 is TGTGCCAGCAGTTTCGAGGGGGCCTCCTACGAGCAGTACTTC. Translation gives CASSFEGASYEQYF.

This clonotype was counted only a few times. The V and J genes are TRBV20-1 and TRBJ2-3; 7 positions match TRBD2. The CDR3 is made up of 15 amino acids. Germline V lookup: CDR1 DFQATT, CDR2 SNEGSKA (reference sequence). J was trimmed by 1 base and V by 0 bases; bases with no gene match: 4. In DNA, the CDR3 is TGCAGTGCTAGAGATTGGCTAGCGGGCACAGATACGCAGTATTTT. Translated: CSARDWLAGTDTQYF.

This clonotype was counted ten times or more. This sequence joins TRBV6-5 and TRBJ1-2; D call uncertain. Per the germline V gene, CDR1 is MNHEY and CDR2 is SVGAGI. Between the trimmed V and J ends, which lost 0 bases and 4 bases, there was a span of 9 bases. The CDR3 spans 14 residues. CDR3 DNA sequence: TGTGCCAGCAGTTACTCGATGGAGACCTATGGCTACACCTTC. This translates into CASSYSMETYGYTF.